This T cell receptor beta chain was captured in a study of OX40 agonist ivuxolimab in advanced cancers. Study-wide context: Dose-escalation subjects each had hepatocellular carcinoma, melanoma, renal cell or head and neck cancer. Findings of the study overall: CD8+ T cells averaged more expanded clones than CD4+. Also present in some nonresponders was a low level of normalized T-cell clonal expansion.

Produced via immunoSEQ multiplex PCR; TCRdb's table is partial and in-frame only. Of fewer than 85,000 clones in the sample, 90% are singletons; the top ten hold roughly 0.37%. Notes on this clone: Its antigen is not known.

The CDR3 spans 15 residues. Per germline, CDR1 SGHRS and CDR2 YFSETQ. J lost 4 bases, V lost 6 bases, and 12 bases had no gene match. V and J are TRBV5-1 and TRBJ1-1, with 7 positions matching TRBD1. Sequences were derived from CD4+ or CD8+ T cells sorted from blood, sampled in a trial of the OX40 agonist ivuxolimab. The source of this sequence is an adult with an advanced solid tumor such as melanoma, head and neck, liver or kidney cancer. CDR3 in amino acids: CASTIPGTAITEAFF. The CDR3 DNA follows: TGCGCCAGCACCATCCCTGGGACAGCGATCACTGAAGCTTTCTTT.